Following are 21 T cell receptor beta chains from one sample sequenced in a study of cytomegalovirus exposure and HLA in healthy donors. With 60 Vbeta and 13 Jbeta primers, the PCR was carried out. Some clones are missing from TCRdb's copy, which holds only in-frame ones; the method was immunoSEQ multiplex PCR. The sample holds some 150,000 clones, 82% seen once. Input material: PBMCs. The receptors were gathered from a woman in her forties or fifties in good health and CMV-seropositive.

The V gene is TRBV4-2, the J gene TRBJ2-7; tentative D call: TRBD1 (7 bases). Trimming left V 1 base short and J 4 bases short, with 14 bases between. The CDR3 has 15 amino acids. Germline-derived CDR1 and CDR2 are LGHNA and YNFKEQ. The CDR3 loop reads CASSQGQGGGYEQYF. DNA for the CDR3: TGTGCCAGCAGCCAAGGACAGGGAGGAGGGTACGAGCAGTACTTC.

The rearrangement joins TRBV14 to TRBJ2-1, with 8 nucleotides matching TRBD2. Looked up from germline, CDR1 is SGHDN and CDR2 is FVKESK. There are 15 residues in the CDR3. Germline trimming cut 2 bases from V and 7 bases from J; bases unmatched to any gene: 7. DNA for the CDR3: TGTGCCAGCAGCCAAACGGCGGGGGGAACAAATGAGCAGTTCTTC. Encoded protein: CASSQTAGGTNEQFF.

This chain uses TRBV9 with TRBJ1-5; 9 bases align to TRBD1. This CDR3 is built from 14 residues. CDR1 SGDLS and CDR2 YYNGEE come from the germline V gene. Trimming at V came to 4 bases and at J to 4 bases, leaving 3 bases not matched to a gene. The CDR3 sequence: CASSLGQGNQPQHF. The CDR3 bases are TGTGCCAGCAGCCTTGGACAGGGGAATCAGCCCCAGCATTTT. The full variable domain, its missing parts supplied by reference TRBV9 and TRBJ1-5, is DSGVTQTPKHLITATGQRVTLRCSPRSGDLSVYWYQQSLDQGLQFLIQYYNGEERAKGNILERFSAQQFPDLHSELNLSSLELGDSALYFCASSLGQGNQPQHFGDGTRLSIL.

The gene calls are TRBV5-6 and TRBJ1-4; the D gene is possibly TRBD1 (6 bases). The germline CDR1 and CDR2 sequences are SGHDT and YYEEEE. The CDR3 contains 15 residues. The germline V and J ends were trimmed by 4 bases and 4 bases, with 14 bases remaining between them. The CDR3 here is CASSTSQGINEKLFF. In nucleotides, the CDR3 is TGTGCCAGCAGCACATCACAGGGAATTAATGAAAAACTGTTTTTT.

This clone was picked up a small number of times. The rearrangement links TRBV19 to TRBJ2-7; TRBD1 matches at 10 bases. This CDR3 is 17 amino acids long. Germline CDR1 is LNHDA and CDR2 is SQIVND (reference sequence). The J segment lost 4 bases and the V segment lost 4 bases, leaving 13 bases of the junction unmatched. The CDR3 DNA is TGTGCCAGTAGTACCGGCGGCTCGACAGGGGGCCGTTACGAGCAGTACTTC. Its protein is CASSTGGSTGGRYEQYF.

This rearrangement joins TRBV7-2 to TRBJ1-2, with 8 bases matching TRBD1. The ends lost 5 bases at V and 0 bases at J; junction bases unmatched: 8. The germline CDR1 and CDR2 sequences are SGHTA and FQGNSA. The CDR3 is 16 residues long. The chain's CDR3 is CASSLRQGRANYGYTF. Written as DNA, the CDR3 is TGTGCCAGCAGCCTTAGACAGGGGCGAGCTAACTATGGCTACACCTTC.

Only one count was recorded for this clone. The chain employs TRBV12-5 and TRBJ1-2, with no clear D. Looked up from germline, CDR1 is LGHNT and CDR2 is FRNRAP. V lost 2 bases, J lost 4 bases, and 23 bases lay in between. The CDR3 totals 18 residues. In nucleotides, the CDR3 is TGTGCTAGTGGTTTGCCAGGCGTGGGAGGGCGCAAGGCCTATGGCTACACCTTC. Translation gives CASGLPGVGGRKAYGYTF.

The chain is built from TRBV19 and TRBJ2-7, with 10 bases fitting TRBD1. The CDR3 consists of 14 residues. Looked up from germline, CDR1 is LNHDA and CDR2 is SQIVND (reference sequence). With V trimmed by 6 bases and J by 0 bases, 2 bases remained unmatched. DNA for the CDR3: TGTGCCAGTAGCGGGACAGGGGCCTCCTACGAGCAGTACTTC. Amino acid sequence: CASSGTGASYEQYF.

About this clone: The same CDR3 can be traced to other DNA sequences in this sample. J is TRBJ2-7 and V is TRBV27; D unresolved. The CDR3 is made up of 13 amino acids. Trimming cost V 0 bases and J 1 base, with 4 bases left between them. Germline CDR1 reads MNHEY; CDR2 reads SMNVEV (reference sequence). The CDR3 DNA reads TGTGCCAGCAGTTTATCCCGGTCCTACGAGCAGTACTTC. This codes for CASSLSRSYEQYF.

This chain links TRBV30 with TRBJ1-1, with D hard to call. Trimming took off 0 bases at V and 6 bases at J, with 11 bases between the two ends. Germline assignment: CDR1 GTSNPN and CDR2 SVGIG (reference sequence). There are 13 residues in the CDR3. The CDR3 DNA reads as TGTGCCTGGAGTGTAACTTCCGGGGCTGAAGCTTTCTTT. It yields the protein CAWSVTSGAEAFF.

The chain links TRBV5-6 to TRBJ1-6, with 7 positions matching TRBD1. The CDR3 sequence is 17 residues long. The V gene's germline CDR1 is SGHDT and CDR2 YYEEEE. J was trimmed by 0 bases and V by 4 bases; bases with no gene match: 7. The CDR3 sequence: CASSLLTGSSYNSPLHF. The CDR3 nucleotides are TGTGCCAGCAGCCTCCTGACAGGGAGCTCCTATAATTCACCCCTCCACTTT.

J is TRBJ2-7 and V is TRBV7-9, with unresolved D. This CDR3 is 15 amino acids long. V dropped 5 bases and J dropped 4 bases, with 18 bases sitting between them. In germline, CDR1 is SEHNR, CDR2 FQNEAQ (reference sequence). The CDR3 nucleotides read TGTGCCAGCAGCAGCTTAGCCCTCCCCGCTTACGAGCAGTACTTC. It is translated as CASSSLALPAYEQYF.

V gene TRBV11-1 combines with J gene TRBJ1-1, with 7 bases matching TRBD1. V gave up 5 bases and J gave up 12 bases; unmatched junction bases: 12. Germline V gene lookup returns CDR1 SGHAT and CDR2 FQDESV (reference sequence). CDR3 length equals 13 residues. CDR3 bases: TGTGCCAGCAGCCCGAACCGGGACAGTAATCCTTTCTTT. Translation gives CASSPNRDSNPFF.

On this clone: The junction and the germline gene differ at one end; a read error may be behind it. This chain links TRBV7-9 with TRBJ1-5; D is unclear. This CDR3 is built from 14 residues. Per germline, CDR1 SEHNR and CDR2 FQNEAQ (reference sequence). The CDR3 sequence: CSSSLATQNQPQHF. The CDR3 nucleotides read TGTTCCAGCAGCCTCGCTACCCAAAATCAGCCCCAGCATTTT.

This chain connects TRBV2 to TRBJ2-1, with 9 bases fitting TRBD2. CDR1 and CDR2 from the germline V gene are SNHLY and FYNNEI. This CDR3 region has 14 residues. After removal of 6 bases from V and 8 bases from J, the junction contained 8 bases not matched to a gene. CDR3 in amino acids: CASRRVSGGHEQFF. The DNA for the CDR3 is TGTGCCAGCAGACGAGTTAGCGGGGGCCATGAGCAGTTCTTC.

The CDR3 loop is CASSLVGQTYEQYF. The DNA of the CDR3 is TGTGCCAGCAGCTTAGTGGGACAGACCTACGAGCAGTACTTC. The chain recombines TRBV7-2 with TRBJ2-7, with 7 bases fitting TRBD1. Germline V gene sequence: CDR1 SGHTA, CDR2 FQGNSA. The CDR3 is 14 amino acids. The V and J ends lost 1 base and 2 bases, in that order; junction bases with no gene match: 2.

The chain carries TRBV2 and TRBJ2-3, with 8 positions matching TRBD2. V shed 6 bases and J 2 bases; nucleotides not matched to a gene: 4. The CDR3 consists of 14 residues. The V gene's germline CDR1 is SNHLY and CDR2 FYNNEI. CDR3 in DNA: TGTGCCAGCAGGAAGCGGGGGATCACAGATACGCAGTATTTT. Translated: CASRKRGITDTQYF. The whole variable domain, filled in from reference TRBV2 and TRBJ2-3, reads EPEVTQTPSHQVTQMGQEVILRCVPISNHLYFYWYRQILGQKVEFLVSFYNNEISEKSEIFDDQFSVERPDGSNFTLKIRSTKLEDSAMYFCASRKRGITDTQYFGPGTRLTVL.

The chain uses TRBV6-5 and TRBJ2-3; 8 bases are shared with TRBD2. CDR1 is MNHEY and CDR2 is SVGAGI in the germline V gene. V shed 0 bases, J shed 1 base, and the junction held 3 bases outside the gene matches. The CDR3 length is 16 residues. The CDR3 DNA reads TGTGCCAGCAGTTACTCGGCGGGGGGCGGCACAGATACGCAGTATTTT. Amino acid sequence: CASSYSAGGGTDTQYF.

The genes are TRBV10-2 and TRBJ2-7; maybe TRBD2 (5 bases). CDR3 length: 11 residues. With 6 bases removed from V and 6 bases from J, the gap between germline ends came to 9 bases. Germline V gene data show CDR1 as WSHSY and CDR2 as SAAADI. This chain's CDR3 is CASSEGIEQYF. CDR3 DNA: TGCGCCAGCAGCGAGGGCATCGAGCAGTACTTC.

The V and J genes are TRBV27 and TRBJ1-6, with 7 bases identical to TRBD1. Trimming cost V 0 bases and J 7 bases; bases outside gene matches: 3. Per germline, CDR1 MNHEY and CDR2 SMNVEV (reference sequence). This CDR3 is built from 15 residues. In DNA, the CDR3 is TGTGCCAGCAGTTTATCGACAGGGTTGAATTCACCCCTCCACTTT. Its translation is CASSLSTGLNSPLHF.

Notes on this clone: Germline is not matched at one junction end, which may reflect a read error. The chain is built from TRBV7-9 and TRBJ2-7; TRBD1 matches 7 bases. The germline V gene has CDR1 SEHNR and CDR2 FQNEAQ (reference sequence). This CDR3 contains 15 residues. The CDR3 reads CSSVVTGLGVYEQYF. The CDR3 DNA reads TGTTCCAGCGTCGTGACAGGGCTTGGAGTCTACGAGCAGTACTTC.